One sample yielded the 31 T cell receptor beta chains listed below, sequenced in a study of CD8+ T cells in alopecia areata. After isolation, RNA underwent reverse transcription to generate cDNA as the sequencing template. Profiled with immunoSEQ multiplex PCR; TCRdb holds only in-frame clones, not every one. This sample has around 8,000 clones; around 74% occur once, and the top ten carry roughly an eighth. Alopecia areata patients had lesional scalp punch biopsies and peripheral blood taken from them. The source was skin, collected at week 0. These receptors were collected from a human donor with alopecia areata.

The gene calls are TRBV5-4 and TRBJ1-1, with D possibly matching TRBD1 (5 bases). Trimming took 0 bases from V and 7 from J, leaving 10 bases between them. The CDR3 spans 13 residues. CDR1 is SGHNT, CDR2 YYREEE, per germline (reference sequence). CDR3 nucleotide sequence: TGTGCCAGCAGCTTGGCCGGGGCACGTGAAGCTTTCTTT. This translates into CASSLAGAREAFF.

This chain uses TRBV10-2 with TRBJ2-1, with TRBD2 as a possible D gene (7 bases). From germline, CDR1 is WSHSY and CDR2 SAAADI. CDR3 length equals 16 residues. Deletions cut 7 bases from V and 5 bases from J, with 21 bases between. The CDR3 spells CASNGFGGARDNEQFF. CDR3 DNA: TGCGCCAGCAATGGTTTTGGGGGGGCAAGGGACAATGAGCAGTTCTTC.

The chain recombines TRBV5-1 with TRBJ2-7; 7 bases line up with TRBD1. There are 15 residues in the CDR3. J gave up 2 bases and V 0 bases, and 5 bases lay outside the gene matches. The germline V gene encodes CDR1 SGHRS and CDR2 YFSETQ. CDR3: CASSLAYRGAYEQYF. The CDR3 region has the DNA TGCGCCAGCAGCTTGGCCTACAGGGGAGCCTACGAGCAGTACTTC.

The V call is TRBV2, the J call TRBJ2-3, with 11 bases lining up with TRBD2. Trimming at V came to 6 bases and at J to 0 bases, leaving 17 bases not matched to a gene. Per the germline V gene, CDR1 is SNHLY and CDR2 is FYNNEI. This CDR3 spans 20 amino acids. The CDR3 reads CASSPRLLAGVKSSTDTQYF. CDR3 nucleotides: TGTGCCAGCAGCCCTAGGCTACTAGCGGGGGTTAAGTCTAGCACAGATACGCAGTATTTT.

About this clone: One end of the junction is discordant with germline, which a read error may explain. This sample includes further DNA sequences coding for the same CDR3. This chain connects TRBV7-2 to TRBJ2-1; D is perhaps TRBD1 (6 bases). The CDR3 extends over 16 amino acids. From germline, CDR1 is SGHTA and CDR2 FQGNSA. CDR3 sequence reads: CASSWSGVGAYSEQFF. The CDR3 nucleotides are TGTGCCAGCAGCTGGTCCGGGGTGGGGGCGTACAGTGAGCAGTTCTTC.

The rearrangement joins TRBV5-5 to TRBJ1-1; D might be TRBD1 (5 bases). The V gene's germline CDR1 is SGHKS and CDR2 YYEKEE (reference sequence). V was trimmed by 0 bases and J by 8 bases, leaving 8 bases between them. This CDR3 has 12 amino acids. The DNA of the CDR3 is TGTGCCAGCAGCTTGGACAGGATGGAAGCTTTCTTT. The encoded protein is CASSLDRMEAFF.

The V call is TRBV11-3, the J call TRBJ1-2; 8 bases match TRBD1. CDR1 and CDR2 from the germline V gene are SGHNT and YENEEA. V trimming: 5 bases; J trimming: 2 bases; junction bases outside the gene matches: 10. The CDR3 extends over 16 amino acids. The CDR3 region is CASSPAGDRLNYGYTF. The DNA for the CDR3 is TGTGCCAGCAGCCCAGCGGGGGACAGGCTAAACTATGGCTACACCTTC.

The chain uses TRBV4-3 and TRBJ1-5; D is ambiguous. This CDR3 is 13 amino acids long. The ends were cut back, 0 bases at V and 5 bases at J, with 5 bases in the middle. CDR1 is LGHNA, CDR2 YSLEER, per germline. The CDR3 is CASSQDRDQPQHF. CDR3 sequence (DNA): TGCGCCAGCAGCCAAGATCGAGATCAGCCCCAGCATTTT.

J is TRBJ2-1 and V is TRBV7-2, with 9 bases aligning to TRBD2. CDR1 and CDR2 (germline): SGHTA, FQGNSA. V shed 2 bases and J 4 bases; nucleotides not matched to a gene: 6. The CDR3 runs to 16 residues. The CDR3 coding sequence is TGTGCCAGCAGCTTACTTAGCGGGGGCCCATACAATGAGCAGTTCTTC. Amino acids: CASSLLSGGPYNEQFF.

A single count supports this clone. J is TRBJ2-1 and V is TRBV2; 11 nucleotides agree with TRBD1. This CDR3 has 15 residues. Germline CDR1 reads SNHLY; CDR2 reads FYNNEI. Trimming cost V 5 bases and J 8 bases; bases outside gene matches: 8. The CDR3 sequence: CASSRRTGGFDEQFF. The CDR3 nucleotides read TGTGCCAGCAGTCGAAGGACAGGGGGCTTTGATGAGCAGTTCTTC.

The chain joins TRBV19 to TRBJ2-2; perhaps TRBD2 as D (5 bases). Trimming stripped 5 bases from V and 6 bases from J, with 16 bases between. CDR1 and CDR2 from the germline V gene are LNHDA and SQIVND (reference sequence). The CDR3 extends over 15 amino acids. The CDR3 bases are TGTGCCAGTAGTCCAAGAGAGGGAGCGGCCGGGGAGCTGTTTTTT. It translates to CASSPREGAAGELFF.

The table lists this clone with a few counts. This chain links TRBV7-9 with TRBJ1-2; 11 bases agree with TRBD1. The CDR3 runs 18 residues. The germline V gene encodes CDR1 SEHNR and CDR2 FQNEAQ (reference sequence). Trimming at V came to 5 bases and at J to 2 bases, leaving 13 bases not matched to a gene. The CDR3 DNA is TGTGCCAGCAGCACTCCGGGGGACAGGGGGACCCAAAACTATGGCTACACCTTC. Translation: CASSTPGDRGTQNYGYTF.

The J gene is TRBJ2-3, the V gene TRBV21-1; the table's D call TRBD1 went unverified against the DNA. TRBV21-1 is shown as a pseudogene. The CDR3 is 18 residues long. This chain's CDR3 is CASSTRTGGRPSTDTQYF. In DNA form, the CDR3 reads TGTGCCAGCAGCACCCGGACAGGGGGACGGCCTAGCACAGATACGCAGTATTTT.

In its sample, this clone was seen once. The chain has TRBV19 and TRBJ2-3, with 9 bases that match TRBD2. Germline lookup yields CDR1 LNHDA and CDR2 SQIVND (reference sequence). V dropped 0 bases and J dropped 3; count of bases not matched to a gene: 4. CDR3 length equals 16 residues. The CDR3 nucleotides are TGTGCCAGTAGTATAGAAAATCTAGCGGGGACAGATACGCAGTATTTT. Translation gives CASSIENLAGTDTQYF. The entire variable domain, with the rest obtained from reference TRBV19 and TRBJ2-3, is as follows: DGGITQSPKYLFRKEGQNVTLSCEQNLNHDAMYWYRQDPGQGLRLIYYSQIVNDFQKGDIAEGYSVSREKKESFPLTVTSAQKNPTAFYLCASSIENLAGTDTQYFGPGTRLTVL.

The chain joins TRBV7-2 to TRBJ2-3; 10 bases are shared with TRBD1. The CDR3 runs 17 residues. J was trimmed by 4 bases and V by 1 base; bases with no gene match: 8. The germline V gene has CDR1 SGHTA and CDR2 FQGNSA. CDR3 loop: CASSLVRGTGASDTQYF. CDR3 coding DNA: TGTGCCAGCAGCTTAGTGAGGGGGACAGGGGCATCAGATACGCAGTATTTT. Full variable domain (missing parts from reference TRBV7-2 and TRBJ2-3): GAGVSQSPSNKVTEKGKDVELRCDPISGHTALYWYRQSLGQGLEFLIYFQGNSAPDKSGLPSDRFSAERTGGSVSTLTIQRTQQEDSAVYLCASSLVRGTGASDTQYFGPGTRLTVL.

The V and J genes are TRBV6-1 and TRBJ1-1, with D uncertain. This CDR3 has 13 amino acids. V was shortened by 7 bases and J by 0 bases, with 9 bases between the two germline ends. The V gene's germline CDR1 is MNHNS and CDR2 SASEGT. CDR3: CASNEQLNTEAFF. The DNA of the CDR3 is TGTGCCAGCAACGAACAGTTGAACACTGAAGCTTTCTTT.

This clone was seen only a few times. V is TRBV7-9 and J is TRBJ2-3; D possibly corresponds to TRBD1 (6 bases). Per germline, CDR1 SEHNR and CDR2 FQNEAQ (reference sequence). The ends were cut back, 7 bases at V and 3 bases at J, with 29 bases in the middle. The CDR3 loop spans 19 amino acids. The CDR3 protein is CASTRPPRYRDKATDTQYF. The CDR3 bases are TGTGCCAGCACCCGCCCCCCAAGGTACCGGGACAAAGCGACAGATACGCAGTATTTT.

This clone showed up just a few times. The chain couples TRBV10-1 to TRBJ1-6; D uncertain. The CDR3 loop spans 12 amino acids. Trimming took off 0 bases at V and 9 bases at J, with 3 bases between the two ends. Germline CDR1 and CDR2: WNHNN and SYGVQD (reference sequence). CDR3 in amino acids: CASSESSSPLHF. The CDR3 DNA reads as TGCGCCAGCAGTGAGTCGAGTTCACCCCTCCACTTT.

The chain is built from TRBV6-6 and TRBJ2-5; D is perhaps TRBD2 (6 bases). The CDR3 is 14 amino acids. The germline V and J ends were trimmed by 2 bases and 5 bases, with 12 bases remaining between them. The germline V gene encodes CDR1 MNHNY and CDR2 SVGAGI (reference sequence). The CDR3 DNA follows: TGTGCCAGCAGTTACAAGCGGGTGGAGGAGACCCAGTACTTC. It translates to CASSYKRVEETQYF.

The chain combines TRBV6-1 with TRBJ2-3; D possibly corresponds to TRBD2 (7 bases). Germline CDR1 MNHNS, CDR2 SASEGT. The CDR3 is 15 residues long. V was cut by 5 bases and J by 2 bases, with 14 bases left in between. The CDR3 coding sequence is TGTGCCAGCAGTTTCGGCGGGGGCCCCACAGATACGCAGTATTTT. Its protein is CASSFGGGPTDTQYF.

This rearrangement joins TRBV29-1 to TRBJ2-7; 8 nucleotides line up with TRBD1. The germline V gene encodes CDR1 SQVTM and CDR2 ANQGSEA. This CDR3 has 14 amino acids. The ends lost 7 bases at V and 4 bases at J; junction bases unmatched: 12. The DNA for the CDR3 is TGCAGCGGGGAAATGACAGGGGTGTGGTACGAGCAGTACTTC. This sequence encodes CSGEMTGVWYEQYF.

This rearrangement joins TRBV14 to TRBJ2-2, with D perhaps TRBD2 (5 bases). The germline V gene has CDR1 SGHDN and CDR2 FVKESK. CDR3 size: 14 residues. With 8 bases removed from V and 6 bases from J, the gap between germline ends came to 16 bases. The CDR3 loop reads CASRPGSWAGELFF. CDR3 bases: TGTGCCAGCCGACCGGGATCATGGGCCGGGGAGCTGTTTTTT. Variable domain in full (rest from reference TRBV14 and TRBJ2-2): EAGVTQFPSHSVIEKGQTVTLRCDPISGHDNLYWYRRVMGKEIKFLLHFVKESKQDESGMPNNRFLAERTGGTYSTLKVQPAELEDSGVYFCASRPGSWAGELFFGEGSRLTVL.

V is TRBV27 and J is TRBJ2-1; D may match TRBD1 or TRBD2 (5 bases each). The germline gives CDR1 MNHEY, CDR2 SMNVEV (reference sequence). This CDR3 has 13 amino acids. Trimming cost V 3 bases and J 11 bases, with 14 bases left between them. The CDR3 DNA reads TGTGCCAGCAGTTTTTTATCTCGGGGCCAGCAGTTCTTC. Its translation is CASSFLSRGQQFF.

This clone has a single count. V usage is TRBV11-2 and J usage is TRBJ2-3; 13 bases fit TRBD2. Germline CDR1 reads SGHAT; CDR2 reads FQNNGV. J was trimmed by 3 bases and V by 5 bases; bases with no gene match: 5. The CDR3 consists of 16 residues. CDR3 sequence reads: CASSKRLAGGTDTQYF. In DNA, the CDR3 is TGTGCCAGCAGCAAAAGACTAGCGGGGGGAACAGATACGCAGTATTTT.

This clone appeared a few times. V is TRBV7-2 and J is TRBJ2-5; 8 bases are a match to TRBD2. Germline CDR1 is SGHTA and CDR2 is FQGNSA. CDR3 size: 14 residues. The V and J ends lost 3 bases and 5 bases, in that order; junction bases with no gene match: 5. The CDR3 loop is CASSLTGGPETQYF. DNA for the CDR3: TGTGCCAGCAGCTTGACGGGGGGGCCTGAGACCCAGTACTTC.

The chain joins TRBV30 to TRBJ2-7; D might be TRBD1 or TRBD2, each matching 7 bases. The V and J ends lost 0 bases and 6 bases respectively, with 15 bases between them. CDR1 is GTSNPN, CDR2 SVGIG, per germline (reference sequence). This CDR3 contains 14 residues. CDR3 loop: CAWSVLQGEGEQYF. CDR3 DNA sequence: TGTGCCTGGAGTGTACTCCAGGGGGAGGGCGAGCAGTACTTC.

The chain combines TRBV27 with TRBJ1-1; D ambiguous. V dropped 6 bases and J dropped 9 bases, with 11 bases sitting between them. The CDR3 has 11 amino acids. Germline lookup yields CDR1 MNHEY and CDR2 SMNVEV (reference sequence). As DNA, the CDR3 is TGTGCCAGCAGGTCGCCCGGGCAAGCTTTCTTT. The encoded protein is CASRSPGQAFF.

There are a few counts of this clone. V gene TRBV11-3 combines with J gene TRBJ2-7, with 9 bases aligning to TRBD1. The CDR3 has 17 residues. Trimming removed 1 base from V and 2 bases from J; junction bases left unmatched: 9. Germline V lookup: CDR1 SGHNT, CDR2 YENEEA. In nucleotides, the CDR3 is TGTGCCAGCAGCTTAGGAGAGAGGCGACAGGGGGCCTACGAGCAGTACTTC. Its protein is CASSLGERRQGAYEQYF.

This clone was observed a handful of times. The chain is built from TRBV5-4 and TRBJ2-2; D tentatively reads TRBD1 or TRBD2 (6 bases each). This CDR3 spans 18 amino acids. V was trimmed by 5 bases and J by 6 bases, leaving 26 bases between them. Germline V CDR1 and CDR2: SGHNT, YYREEE (reference sequence). The CDR3 DNA reads as TGTGCCAGCAGAGCTTCCGGACAGTACGGAGGGCGTTCCGGGGAGCTGTTTTTT. As protein: CASRASGQYGGRSGELFF.

The V call is TRBV10-2, the J call TRBJ2-7; D is undetermined. The CDR3 runs to 17 residues. CDR1 and CDR2 from the germline V gene are WSHSY and SAAADI. V lost 0 bases and J lost 7, with 22 bases in between. The CDR3 sequence is CASSESVSAYSLREQYF. CDR3 DNA sequence: TGCGCCAGCAGTGAGTCGGTTTCGGCGTACAGTTTACGAGAGCAGTACTTC.

This sequence joins TRBV2 and TRBJ1-2, with 7 bases that match TRBD1. CDR1 and CDR2 from the germline V gene are SNHLY and FYNNEI. There are 16 residues in the CDR3. V dropped 5 bases and J dropped 2; count of bases not matched to a gene: 11. The CDR3 loop is CASSSSRRGQNYGYTF. The CDR3 bases are TGTGCCAGCAGTTCTAGCAGGAGGGGACAGAACTATGGCTACACCTTC.